Listed below are T cell receptor beta chains from one sample, sequenced in a study of lymphopenia after photon versus proton radiotherapy. Assay: immunoSEQ multiplex PCR; the TCRdb copy retains only in-frame clones and omits some. The data hold tens of thousands of clones, with 85% observed a single time. The input for sequencing was peripheral blood, taken from a patient treated with photon-based radiotherapy. The receptors were sampled from a man in his sixties with pancreatic cancer. Each CDR3 is given with its conserved first and last residue. The D gene is left open where the match is weak. Part of the rows lack a size; the others show once, few, many or a class for expanded clones.

J | V | D | size | CDR3 | DNA
TRBJ1-6 | TRBV19 | . | . | CASSPQLGASYNSPLHF | TGTGCCAGTAGTCCACAATTGGGGGCGTCCTATAATTCACCCCTCCACTTT
TRBJ2-3 | TRBV5-4 | . | . | CASRQGMGTDTQYF | TGTGCCAGCAGGCAGGGGATGGGGACAGATACGCAGTATTTT
TRBJ2-1 | TRBV30 | . | . | CAWSTTVNEQFF | TGTGCCTGGAGTACGACAGTCAATGAGCAGTTCTTC
TRBJ2-2 | TRBV14 | . | . | CASSPPEGDGGELFF | TGTGCCAGCAGCCCCCCGGAAGGGGATGGCGGGGAGCTGTTTTTT
TRBJ2-3 | TRBV15 | TRBD1 | . | CATSRDRGGTDTQYF | TGTGCCACCAGCAGGGACAGGGGAGGCACAGATACGCAGTATTTT
TRBJ1-3 | TRBV6-6 | . | . | CASRRQLTNSGNTIYF | TGTGCCAGCAGGAGACAGCTTACGAACTCTGGAAACACCATATATTTT
TRBJ1-6 | TRBV2 | . | . | CASSLGTLYNSPLHF | TGTGCCAGCAGTTTGGGGACCCTCTATAATTCACCCCTCCACTTT
TRBJ2-3 | TRBV19 | . | . | CASTVGPSTDTQYF | TGTGCCAGTACCGTGGGACCTAGCACAGATACGCAGTATTTT
TRBJ1-2 | TRBV28 | . | . | CASSLPGQGGGSNYGYTF | TGTGCCAGCAGTTTACCCGGACAAGGAGGCGGAAGTAACTATGGCTACACCTTC
TRBJ1-1 | TRBV7-2 | . | . | CASSYRVDTEAFF | TGTGCCAGCAGCTACAGGGTCGACACTGAAGCTTTCTTT
TRBJ2-7 | TRBV7-2 | TRBD1 | . | CASSRQGTSSYEQYF | TGTGCCAGCAGCCGACAGGGAACTAGCTCCTACGAGCAGTACTTC
TRBJ1-5 | TRBV30 | . | . | CAWNKGSGQPQHF | TGTGCCTGGAATAAGGGTTCCGGGCAGCCCCAGCATTTT
TRBJ2-5 | TRBV5-1 | TRBD2 | . | CASSLTSGEETQYF | TGCGCCAGCAGCCTGACTAGCGGGGAGGAGACCCAGTACTTC
TRBJ1-1 | TRBV7-9 | TRBD1 | once | CASSLRGRMEAFF | TGTGCCAGCAGCCTCAGGGGGCGGATGGAAGCTTTCTTT
TRBJ1-5 | TRBV30 | . | . | CAWSGGVRAQPQHF | TGTGCCTGGAGTGGAGGGGTAAGAGCTCAGCCCCAGCATTTT
TRBJ1-5 | TRBV27 | . | . | CASRPRQGQGSNQPQHF | TGTGCCAGCAGGCCGAGGCAGGGTCAGGGTAGCAATCAGCCCCAGCATTTT
TRBJ1-1 | TRBV9 | . | . | CASSVTSGNTEAFF | TGTGCCAGCAGCGTAACCTCGGGGAACACTGAAGCTTTCTTT
TRBJ2-4 | TRBV19 | TRBD1 | . | CASSIDRVTGAGKASIQYF | TGTGCCAGTAGTATAGATCGGGTTACAGGGGCTGGTAAAGCAAGCATTCAGTACTTC
TRBJ1-5 | TRBV28 | . | . | CASTGQVNQPQHF | TGTGCCAGCACGGGTCAGGTAAATCAGCCCCAGCATTTT
TRBJ2-2 | TRBV4-1 | . | few | CASSQDVRSPNTGELFF | TGCGCCAGCAGCCAAGATGTCAGAAGCCCGAACACCGGGGAGCTGTTTTTT
TRBJ1-2 | TRBV4-3 | . | . | CASSPTPRTAYGYTF | TGCGCCAGCAGCCCAACTCCCCGGACAGCCTATGGCTACACCTTC
TRBJ2-5 | TRBV29-1 | . | few | CSVEVRDRFQETQYF | TGCAGCGTTGAAGTTCGAGACAGGTTCCAAGAGACCCAGTACTTC
TRBJ1-1 | TRBV4-1 | TRBD1 | once | CASSQSPGTVLNTEAFF | TGCGCCAGCAGCCAATCCCCCGGGACAGTACTGAACACTGAAGCTTTCTTT
TRBJ2-5 | TRBV30 | TRBD2 | . | CAWRKYGTSGGGKETQYF | TGTGCCTGGAGAAAATATGGGACTAGCGGGGGAGGCAAAGAGACCCAGTACTTC
TRBJ2-3 | TRBV7-8 | . | . | CASSPSTRADTQYF | TGTGCCAGCAGCCCGTCGACGAGGGCAGATACGCAGTATTTT
TRBJ1-3 | TRBV2 | TRBD1 | . | CASLEDRGRNTIYF | TGTGCCAGCTTGGAAGACAGGGGTAGAAACACCATATATTTT
TRBJ2-5 | TRBV5-1 | TRBD1 | . | CASSLEPTGGGAQYF | TGCGCCAGCAGCTTGGAACCCACAGGGGGCGGCGCCCAGTACTTC
TRBJ1-1 | TRBV7-8 | . | . | CASSPGLNTEAFF | TGTGCCAGCAGCCCAGGACTGAACACTGAAGCTTTCTTT
TRBJ1-1 | TRBV5-1 | TRBD1 | . | CASSLGDRYTEAFF | TGCGCCAGCAGCTTGGGGGACAGATACACTGAAGCTTTCTTT
TRBJ1-6 | TRBV6-1 | . | . | CASSEAAARNSPLHF | TGTGCCAGCAGTGAAGCTGCAGCCAGGAATTCACCCCTCCACTTT
TRBJ1-2 | TRBV6-1 | TRBD1 | few | CASRGQTIDGYTF | TGTGCCAGCAGGGGACAGACTATCGATGGCTACACCTTC
TRBJ2-5 | TRBV5-4 | TRBD2 | . | CASSRGRGTQETQYF | TGTGCCAGCAGCCGAGGGCGGGGGACCCAAGAGACCCAGTACTTC
TRBJ2-7 | TRBV6-6 | TRBD2 | . | CASSRTERGAYEQYF | TGTGCCAGCAGTCGAACAGAGCGGGGGGCCTACGAGCAGTACTTC
TRBJ2-3 | TRBV18 | . | . | CASSRDGSPTDTQYF | TGTGCCAGCTCCAGGGATGGCTCTCCAACAGATACGCAGTATTTT
TRBJ1-2 | TRBV5-8 | . | . | CASRTLRVQRNYGYTF | TGTGCCAGCAGGACTTTACGGGTCCAGAGGAACTATGGCTACACCTTC
TRBJ1-5 | TRBV7-2 | . | . | CASSLTLVGLGNQPQHF | TGTGCCAGCAGCTTAACCCTGGTGGGGTTAGGGAATCAGCCCCAGCATTTT
TRBJ2-3 | TRBV11-3 | . | . | CASSPSNMADTQYF | TGTGCCAGCAGCCCATCCAATATGGCAGATACGCAGTATTTT
TRBJ2-6 | TRBV7-4 | . | . | CASSPDSCSQSRANVLTF | TGTGCCAGCAGCCCGGACTCTTGCTCACAAAGTCGGGCCAACGTCCTGACTTTC
TRBJ2-3 | TRBV7-8 | TRBD2 | . | CASTQSRGGRRDTQYF | TGTGCCAGCACCCAAAGTCGGGGGGGGCGGAGAGATACGCAGTATTTT
TRBJ1-2 | TRBV11-2 | . | . | CASSLDQTAYGYTF | TGTGCCAGCAGCTTAGATCAGACGGCCTATGGCTACACCTTC
TRBJ2-5 | TRBV5-4 | TRBD1 | . | CASSLGDRDSETQYF | TGTGCCAGCAGCTTGGGGGACAGGGACTCAGAGACCCAGTACTTC
TRBJ2-1 | TRBV5-1 | . | . | CASSRESALGYNEQFF | TGCGCCAGCAGCCGCGAGAGCGCTTTGGGATACAATGAGCAGTTCTTC
TRBJ2-7 | TRBV13 | TRBD1 | . | CASSSGTGAYEQYF | TGTGCCAGCAGCTCGGGGACAGGGGCCTACGAGCAGTACTTC
TRBJ1-1 | TRBV4-3 | TRBD1 | . | CASSQVPGTGNTEAFF | TGCGCCAGCAGCCAAGTGCCCGGGACAGGGAACACTGAAGCTTTCTTT
TRBJ1-1 | TRBV6-5 | . | . | CASSYSRGNSEAFF | TGTGCCAGCAGTTACTCGAGGGGGAACTCTGAAGCTTTCTTT
TRBJ2-1 | TRBV5-1 | . | . | CASSLDRRSYNEQFF | TGCGCCAGCAGCTTGGACAGGAGATCCTACAATGAGCAGTTCTTC
TRBJ2-1 | TRBV5-1 | . | . | CASRGDPSFNEQFF | TGCGCCAGCAGAGGAGACCCTAGCTTTAATGAGCAGTTCTTC
TRBJ2-3 | TRBV14 | . | . | CASSPADTQYF | TGTGCCAGCAGCCCGGCGGATACGCAGTATTTT
TRBJ2-5 | TRBV11-2 | . | once | CASSSRTLGETQYF | TGTGCCAGCAGCTCAAGGACCCTAGGAGAGACCCAGTACTTC
TRBJ2-2 | TRBV27 | TRBD1 | . | CASRPPGQGNTGELFF | TGTGCCAGCAGGCCTCCGGGACAGGGCAACACCGGGGAGCTGTTTTTT
TRBJ2-1 | TRBV7-2 | . | once | CASSLGWGNEQFF | TGTGCCAGCAGCTTAGGTTGGGGGAATGAGCAGTTCTTC
TRBJ1-1 | TRBV4-3 | . | . | CASSQDHVGSEAFF | TGCGCCAGCAGCCAAGATCACGTGGGATCTGAAGCTTTCTTT
TRBJ2-7 | TRBV19 | . | . | CASSIDPSYEQYF | TGTGCCAGTAGTATTGATCCTTCCTACGAGCAGTACTTC
TRBJ2-7 | TRBV10-1 | . | . | CASSRSGGPNEQYF | TGCGCCAGCAGCAGGTCTGGGGGGCCCAACGAGCAGTACTTC
TRBJ1-2 | TRBV5-4 | . | . | CASSSGNTGFGGYTF | TGTGCCAGCAGCTCGGGGAACACAGGGTTTGGTGGCTACACCTTC
TRBJ2-1 | TRBV7-9 | . | . | CASSTHSEQFF | TGTGCCAGCAGCACCCATAGTGAGCAGTTCTTC
TRBJ2-3 | TRBV9 | TRBD1 | . | CASSPRTGTSTDTQYF | TGTGCCAGCAGCCCCCGGACAGGAACTAGCACAGATACGCAGTATTTT
TRBJ2-3 | TRBV5-6 | . | . | CASSLRGGTDTQYF | TGTGCCAGCAGCTTGAGAGGGGGAACAGATACGCAGTATTTT
TRBJ1-1 | TRBV29-1 | . | . | CSVESFGGAEAFF | TGCAGCGTTGAGAGTTTTGGAGGGGCTGAAGCTTTCTTT
TRBJ2-3 | TRBV7-9 | . | . | CASSSDLGGQEITDTQYF | TGTGCCAGCAGCTCAGATCTCGGGGGCCAGGAGATCACAGATACGCAGTATTTT